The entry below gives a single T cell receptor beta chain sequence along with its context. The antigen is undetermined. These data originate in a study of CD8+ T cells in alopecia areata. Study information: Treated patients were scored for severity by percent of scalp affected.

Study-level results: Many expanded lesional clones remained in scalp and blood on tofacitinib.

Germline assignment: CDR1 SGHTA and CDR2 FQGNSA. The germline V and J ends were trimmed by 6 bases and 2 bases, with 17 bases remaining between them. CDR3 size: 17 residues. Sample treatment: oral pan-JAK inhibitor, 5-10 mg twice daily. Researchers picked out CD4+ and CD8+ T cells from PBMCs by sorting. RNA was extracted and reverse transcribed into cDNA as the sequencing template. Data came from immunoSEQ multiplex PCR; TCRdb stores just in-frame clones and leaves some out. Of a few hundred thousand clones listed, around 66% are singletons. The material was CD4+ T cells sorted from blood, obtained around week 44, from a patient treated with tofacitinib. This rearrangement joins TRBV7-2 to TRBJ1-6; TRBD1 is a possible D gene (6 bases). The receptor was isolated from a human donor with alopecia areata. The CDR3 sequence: CASRGGRVLTYNSPLHF. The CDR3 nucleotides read TGTGCCAGCAGGGGGGGCCGGGTACTAACCTATAATTCACCCCTCCACTTT.